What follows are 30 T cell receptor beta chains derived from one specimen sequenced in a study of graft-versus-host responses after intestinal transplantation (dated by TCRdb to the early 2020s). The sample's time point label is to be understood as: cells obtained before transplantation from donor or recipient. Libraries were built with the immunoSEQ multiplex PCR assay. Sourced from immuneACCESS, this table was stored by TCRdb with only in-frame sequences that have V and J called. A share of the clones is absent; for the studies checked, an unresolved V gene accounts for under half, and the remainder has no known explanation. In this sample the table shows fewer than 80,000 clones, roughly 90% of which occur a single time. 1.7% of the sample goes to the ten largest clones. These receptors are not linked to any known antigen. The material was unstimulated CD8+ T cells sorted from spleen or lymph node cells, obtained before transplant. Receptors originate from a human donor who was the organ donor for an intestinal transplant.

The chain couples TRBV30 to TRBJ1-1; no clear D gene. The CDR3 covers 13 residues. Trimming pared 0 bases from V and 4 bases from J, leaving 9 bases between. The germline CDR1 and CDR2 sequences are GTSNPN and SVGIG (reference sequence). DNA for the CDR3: TGTGCCTGGAGTGTACTAACTGGCACTGAAGCTTTCTTT. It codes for CAWSVLTGTEAFF.

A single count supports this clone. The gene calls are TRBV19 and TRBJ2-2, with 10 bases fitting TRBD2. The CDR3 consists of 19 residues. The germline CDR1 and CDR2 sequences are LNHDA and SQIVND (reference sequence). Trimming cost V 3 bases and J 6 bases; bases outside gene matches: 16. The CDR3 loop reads CASSMFGRLAGAPAGELFF. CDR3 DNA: TGTGCCAGTAGTATGTTCGGTCGGCTAGCGGGAGCCCCCGCCGGGGAGCTGTTTTTT.

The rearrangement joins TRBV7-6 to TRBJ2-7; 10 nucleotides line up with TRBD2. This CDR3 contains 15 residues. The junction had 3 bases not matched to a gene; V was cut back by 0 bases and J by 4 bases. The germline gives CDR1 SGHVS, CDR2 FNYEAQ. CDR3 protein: CASSLAGTSDYEQYF. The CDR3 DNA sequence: TGTGCCAGCAGCTTAGCCGGGACTAGCGATTACGAGCAGTACTTC.

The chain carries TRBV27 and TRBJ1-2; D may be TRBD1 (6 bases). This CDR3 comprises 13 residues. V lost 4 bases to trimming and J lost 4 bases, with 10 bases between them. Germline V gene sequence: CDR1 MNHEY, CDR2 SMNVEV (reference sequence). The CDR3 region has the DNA TGTGCCAGCAGTTCCGGACAGTCCTATGGCTACACCTTC. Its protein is CASSSGQSYGYTF.

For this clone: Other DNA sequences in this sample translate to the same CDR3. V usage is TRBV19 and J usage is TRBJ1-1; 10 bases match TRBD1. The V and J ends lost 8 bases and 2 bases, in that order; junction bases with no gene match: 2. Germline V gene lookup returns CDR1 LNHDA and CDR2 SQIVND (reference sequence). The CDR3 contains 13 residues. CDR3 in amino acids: CASSTGGNTEAFF. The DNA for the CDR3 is TGTGCCAGTTCGACAGGGGGCAACACTGAAGCTTTCTTT.

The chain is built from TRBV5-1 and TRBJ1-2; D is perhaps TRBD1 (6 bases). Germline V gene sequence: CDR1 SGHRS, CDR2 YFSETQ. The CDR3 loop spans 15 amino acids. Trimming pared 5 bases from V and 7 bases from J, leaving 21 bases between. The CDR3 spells CASRIRLGTPIGYTF. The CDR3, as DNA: TGCGCCAGCAGAATAAGACTTGGGACACCGATTGGCTACACCTTC.

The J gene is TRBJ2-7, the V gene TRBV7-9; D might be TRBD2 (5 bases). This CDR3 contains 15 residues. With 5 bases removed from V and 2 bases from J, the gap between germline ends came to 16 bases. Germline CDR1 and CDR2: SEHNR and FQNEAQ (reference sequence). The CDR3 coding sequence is TGTGCCAGCAGCATTCGGACGGGGTTTACCTACGAGCAGTACTTC. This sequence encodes CASSIRTGFTYEQYF.

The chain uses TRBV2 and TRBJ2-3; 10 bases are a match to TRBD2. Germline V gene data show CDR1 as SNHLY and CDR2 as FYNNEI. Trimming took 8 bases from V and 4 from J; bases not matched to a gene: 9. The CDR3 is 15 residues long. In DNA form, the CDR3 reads TGTGCCAGCTTCGGGACTAGCGCCTCTCCAGATACGCAGTATTTT. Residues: CASFGTSASPDTQYF.

The DNA of the CDR3 is TGTGCCAGCAGCAAAGATTTTGGAGTACAGTTCTTC. This sequence encodes CASSKDFGVQFF. The V call is TRBV21-1, the J call TRBJ2-1; the table names TRBD2, a call not compared with the DNA. TRBV21-1 is a pseudogene. This CDR3 region has 12 residues.

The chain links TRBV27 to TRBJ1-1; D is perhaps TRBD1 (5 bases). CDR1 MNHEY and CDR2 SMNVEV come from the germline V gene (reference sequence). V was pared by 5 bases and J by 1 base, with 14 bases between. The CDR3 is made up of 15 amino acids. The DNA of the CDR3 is TGTGCCAGCAGTCTGGCAGGGCTGGGGAACACTGAAGCTTTCTTT. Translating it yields CASSLAGLGNTEAFF.

Here the CDR3 DNA reads TGTGCCAGCCCAGCGGTTTCAGAACACTCTAGCACAGATACGCAGTATTTT. Amino acid sequence: CASPAVSEHSSTDTQYF. V usage is TRBV19 and J usage is TRBJ2-3; perhaps TRBD2 as D (5 bases). The germline V gene has CDR1 LNHDA and CDR2 SQIVND (reference sequence). V lost 9 bases and J lost 0, with 22 bases in between. The CDR3 is 17 amino acids.

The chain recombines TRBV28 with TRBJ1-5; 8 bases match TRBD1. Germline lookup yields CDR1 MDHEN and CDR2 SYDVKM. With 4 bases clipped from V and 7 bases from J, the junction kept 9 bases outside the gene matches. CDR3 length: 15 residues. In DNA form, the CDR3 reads TGTGCCAGCAGTTATGGGACAGGAGTGTTCCAGCCCCAGCATTTT. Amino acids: CASSYGTGVFQPQHF.

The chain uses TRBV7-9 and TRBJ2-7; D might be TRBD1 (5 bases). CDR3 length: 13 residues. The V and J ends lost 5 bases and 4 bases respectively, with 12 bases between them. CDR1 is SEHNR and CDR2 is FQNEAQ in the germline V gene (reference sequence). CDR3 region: CASSEDSPYEQYF. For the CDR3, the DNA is TGTGCCAGCAGCGAAGACAGTCCTTACGAGCAGTACTTC.

CDR3 amino acids: CASSGQGGSSDTQYF. The CDR3 DNA is TGTGCCAGCAGCGGACAGGGGGGGAGTAGCGATACGCAGTATTTT. The chain carries TRBV11-3 and TRBJ2-3; 10 nucleotides align to TRBD1. The CDR3 covers 15 residues. Losses at the gene ends were 5 bases for V and 6 bases for J; bases not matched to a gene: 8. The germline CDR1 and CDR2 sequences are SGHNT and YENEEA.

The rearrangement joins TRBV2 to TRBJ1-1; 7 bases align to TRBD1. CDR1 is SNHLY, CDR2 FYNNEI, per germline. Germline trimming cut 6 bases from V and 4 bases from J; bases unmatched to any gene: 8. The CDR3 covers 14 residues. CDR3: CASRDRQGGTEAFF. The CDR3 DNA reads TGTGCCAGCAGGGACCGACAGGGCGGCACTGAAGCTTTCTTT.

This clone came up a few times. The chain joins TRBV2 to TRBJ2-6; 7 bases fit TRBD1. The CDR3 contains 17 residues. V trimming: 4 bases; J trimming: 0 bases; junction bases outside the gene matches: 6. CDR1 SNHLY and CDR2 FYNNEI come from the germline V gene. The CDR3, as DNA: TGTGCCAGCAGTGCGCGACAGGGACCCTCTGGGGCCAACGTCCTGACTTTC. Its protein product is CASSARQGPSGANVLTF.

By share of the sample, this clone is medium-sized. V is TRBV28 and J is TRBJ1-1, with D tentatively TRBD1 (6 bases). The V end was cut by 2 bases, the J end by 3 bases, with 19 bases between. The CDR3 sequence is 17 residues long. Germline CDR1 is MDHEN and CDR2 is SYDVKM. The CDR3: CASSLVVGASMDTEAFF. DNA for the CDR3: TGTGCCAGCAGTTTAGTCGTGGGGGCATCGATGGACACTGAAGCTTTCTTT.

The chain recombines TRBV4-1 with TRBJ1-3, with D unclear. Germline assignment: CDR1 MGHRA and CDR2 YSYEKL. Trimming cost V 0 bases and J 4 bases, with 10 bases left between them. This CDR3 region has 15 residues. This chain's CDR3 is CASSQDIGSGNTIYF. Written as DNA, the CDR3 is TGCGCCAGCAGCCAAGATATCGGTTCGGGAAACACCATATATTTT.

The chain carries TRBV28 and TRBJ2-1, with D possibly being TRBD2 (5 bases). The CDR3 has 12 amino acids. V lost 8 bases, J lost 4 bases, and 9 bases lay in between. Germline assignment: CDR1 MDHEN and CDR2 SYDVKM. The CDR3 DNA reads TGTGCCAGCTCGCGGGTTTACAATGAGCAGTTCTTC. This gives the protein CASSRVYNEQFF.

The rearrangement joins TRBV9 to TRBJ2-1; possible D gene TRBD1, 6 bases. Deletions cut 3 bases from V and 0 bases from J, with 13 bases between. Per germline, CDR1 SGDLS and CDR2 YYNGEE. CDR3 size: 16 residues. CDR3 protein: CASSGGQWSSYNEQFF. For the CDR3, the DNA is TGTGCCAGCAGCGGTGGACAGTGGAGCTCCTACAATGAGCAGTTCTTC. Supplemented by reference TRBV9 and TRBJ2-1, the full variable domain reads DSGVTQTPKHLITATGQRVTLRCSPRSGDLSVYWYQQSLDQGLQFLIQYYNGEERAKGNILERFSAQQFPDLHSELNLSSLELGDSALYFCASSGGQWSSYNEQFFGPGTRLTVL.

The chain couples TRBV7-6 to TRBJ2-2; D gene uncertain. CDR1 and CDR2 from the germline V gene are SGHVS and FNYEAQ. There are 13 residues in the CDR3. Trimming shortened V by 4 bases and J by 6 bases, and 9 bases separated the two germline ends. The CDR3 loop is CASSSGVAGELFF. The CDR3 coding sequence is TGTGCCAGCAGCTCCGGAGTAGCCGGGGAGCTGTTTTTT.

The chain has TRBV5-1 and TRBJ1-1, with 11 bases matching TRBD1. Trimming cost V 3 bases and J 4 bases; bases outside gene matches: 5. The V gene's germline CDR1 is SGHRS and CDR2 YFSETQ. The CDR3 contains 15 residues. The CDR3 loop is CASSYGQGAFTEAFF. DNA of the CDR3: TGCGCCAGCAGCTATGGACAGGGGGCATTCACTGAAGCTTTCTTT.

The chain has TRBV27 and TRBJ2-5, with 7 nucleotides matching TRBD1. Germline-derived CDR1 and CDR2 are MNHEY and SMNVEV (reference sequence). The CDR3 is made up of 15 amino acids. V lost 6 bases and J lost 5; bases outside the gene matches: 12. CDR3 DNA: TGTGCCAGCAGCCCGGGACAGAGTAGAGGGGAGACCCAGTACTTC. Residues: CASSPGQSRGETQYF.

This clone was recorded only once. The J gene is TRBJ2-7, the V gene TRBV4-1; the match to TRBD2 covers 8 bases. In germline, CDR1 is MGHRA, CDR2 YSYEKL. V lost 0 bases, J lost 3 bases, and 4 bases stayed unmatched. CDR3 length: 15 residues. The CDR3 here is CASSQESGSVYEQYF. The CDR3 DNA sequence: TGCGCCAGCAGCCAAGAGAGCGGGAGTGTCTACGAGCAGTACTTC.

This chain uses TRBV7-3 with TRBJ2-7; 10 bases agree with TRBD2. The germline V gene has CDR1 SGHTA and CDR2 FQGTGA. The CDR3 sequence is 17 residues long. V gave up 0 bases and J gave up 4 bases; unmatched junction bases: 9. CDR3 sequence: CASSLTPPLAGVYEQYF. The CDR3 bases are TGTGCCAGCAGCTTAACCCCCCCCCTAGCGGGAGTGTACGAGCAGTACTTC. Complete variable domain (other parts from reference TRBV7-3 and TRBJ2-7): GAGVSQTPSNKVTEKGKYVELRCDPISGHTALYWYRQSLGQGPEFLIYFQGTGAADDSGLPNDRFFAVRPEGSVSTLKIQRTERGDSAVYLCASSLTPPLAGVYEQYFGPGTRLTVT.

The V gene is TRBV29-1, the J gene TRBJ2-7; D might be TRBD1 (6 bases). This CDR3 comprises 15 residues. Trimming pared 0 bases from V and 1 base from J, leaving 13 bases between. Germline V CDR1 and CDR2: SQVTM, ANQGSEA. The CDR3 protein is CSVEDGGGSSYEQYF. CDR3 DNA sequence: TGCAGCGTTGAAGATGGGGGCGGATCATCCTACGAGCAGTACTTC.

The CDR3 reads CASSHDPSGGIAGNTIYF. The DNA of the CDR3 is TGTGCCAGCAGCCACGACCCTAGTGGGGGGATTGCTGGAAACACCATATATTTT. The chain recombines TRBV9 with TRBJ1-3; D is possibly TRBD1 (5 bases). This CDR3 is 18 amino acids long. Trimming took 4 bases from V and 2 from J, leaving 22 bases between them. Germline V gene data show CDR1 as SGDLS and CDR2 as YYNGEE.

The CDR3 loop reads CASSLSSGSVNEQYF. The CDR3 nucleotides are TGTGCCAGCAGTTTGTCTAGCGGGAGTGTTAACGAGCAGTACTTC. The chain recombines TRBV28 with TRBJ2-7; TRBD2 aligns across 10 bases. This CDR3 contains 15 residues. The V gene end was trimmed by 3 bases and the J gene end by 5 bases; junction bases not matched to a gene: 7. Looked up from germline, CDR1 is MDHEN and CDR2 is SYDVKM.

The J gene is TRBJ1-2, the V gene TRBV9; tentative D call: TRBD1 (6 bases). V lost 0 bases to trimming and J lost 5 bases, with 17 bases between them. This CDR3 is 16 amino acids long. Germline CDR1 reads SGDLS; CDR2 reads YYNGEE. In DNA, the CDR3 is TGTGCCAGCAGCGTAGGGGGGACACAACTACAGTATGGCTACACCTTC. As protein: CASSVGGTQLQYGYTF.

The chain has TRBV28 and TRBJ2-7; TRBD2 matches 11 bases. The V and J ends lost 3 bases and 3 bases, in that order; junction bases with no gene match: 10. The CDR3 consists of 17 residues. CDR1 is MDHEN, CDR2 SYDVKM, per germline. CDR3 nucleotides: TGTGCCAGCAGTTTCGGCTACCCCGGGACTAGCGGCTACGAGCAGTACTTC. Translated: CASSFGYPGTSGYEQYF.